This T cell receptor beta chain derives from a study of T cell responses to AZD1222 COVID-19 vaccine. Whole-study context: Second doses that came at about 4 or about 12 weeks were put together.

Trimming cost V 4 bases and J 0 bases; bases outside gene matches: 6. The V gene's germline CDR1 is MNHEY and CDR2 SMNVEV (reference sequence). CDR3 size: 15 residues. TCRdb's copy holds only in-frame clones and misses some; the assay was immunoSEQ multiplex PCR. This table has fewer than 300,000 clones, over 90% appearing once. Note on this clone: Its antigen is as yet unknown.

Overall study findings and caveats: It should be noted that donors were predominantly white British and more often female, and clonal diversity was possibly underestimated. Following two doses of AZD1222, Spike-specific TCR breadth and depth rose.

The specimen was peripheral blood, collected on day 0 of AZD1222 vaccination. The sequence came from an adult in good health. J is TRBJ2-7 and V is TRBV27; the match to TRBD1 covers 7 bases. Here the CDR3 DNA reads TGTGCCAGCAGTTATAAGGGACAGAGCTCCTACGAGCAGTACTTC. Its protein product is CASSYKGQSSYEQYF.